These 14 T cell receptor beta chains were all obtained from the same sample, sequenced in a study of cytomegalovirus exposure and HLA in healthy donors. The PCR used 60 Vbeta and 13 Jbeta primers. Data came from immunoSEQ multiplex PCR; TCRdb stores just in-frame clones and leaves some out. The sample lists about 170,000 clones; roughly 81% were seen once. The source material was PBMCs. All receptors come from a man under 40 in good health and CMV-seropositive.

The chain is built from TRBV11-2 and TRBJ2-7, with D possibly being TRBD2 (5 bases). Trimming stripped 1 base from V and 3 bases from J, with 10 bases between. This CDR3 is 14 amino acids long. In germline, CDR1 is SGHAT, CDR2 FQNNGV. This CDR3 is CASSLAFGNYEQYF. CDR3 DNA sequence: TGTGCCAGCAGCTTAGCATTCGGGAACTACGAGCAGTACTTC.

This clone was found once. The V call is TRBV7-2, the J call TRBJ2-7; D might be TRBD2 (6 bases). The CDR3 totals 13 residues. In germline, CDR1 is SGHTA, CDR2 FQGNSA. With 2 bases removed from V and 5 bases from J, the gap between germline ends came to 10 bases. CDR3 sequence (DNA): TGTGCCAGCAGCTTACCCTCGGGGGACGAGCAGTACTTC. It encodes CASSLPSGDEQYF.

This rearrangement joins TRBV6-1 to TRBJ2-5; maybe TRBD1 (5 bases). V gave up 2 bases and J gave up 9 bases, with 16 bases separating them. Germline V gives CDR1 MNHNS, CDR2 SASEGT. This CDR3 has 14 residues. CDR3 bases: TGTGCCAGCAGTGAACTCAAGGGGTGGGCGGCCCAGTACTTC. Translating gives CASSELKGWAAQYF.

V and J are TRBV11-3 and TRBJ2-2, with D perhaps matching TRBD1 (6 bases). The CDR3 is made up of 14 amino acids. The germline CDR1 and CDR2 sequences are SGHNT and YENEEA. Trimming pared 3 bases from V and 2 bases from J, leaving 7 bases between. CDR3 residues: CASSFRGNTGELFF. The CDR3 nucleotides read TGTGCCAGCAGCTTCAGGGGTAACACCGGGGAGCTGTTTTTT. The full variable domain, in which reference TRBV11-3 and TRBJ2-2 provide the parts outside the CDR3, is EAGVVQSPRYKIIEKKQPVAFWCNPISGHNTLYWYLQNLGQGPELLIRYENEEAVDDSQLPKDRFSAERLKGVDSTLKIQPAELGDSAVYLCASSFRGNTGELFFGEGSRLTVL.

This sequence joins TRBV9 and TRBJ2-3, with 9 bases that match TRBD2. The CDR3 has 15 residues. Germline CDR1 and CDR2: SGDLS and YYNGEE. V shed 0 bases, J shed 9 bases, and the junction held 8 bases outside the gene matches. Here the CDR3 reads CASSVANSGTSTQYF. The CDR3 DNA sequence: TGTGCCAGCAGCGTAGCGAACTCCGGGACTAGCACGCAGTATTTT.

The chain links TRBV18 to TRBJ1-1, with D possibly matching TRBD1 (5 bases). V was pared by 2 bases and J by 2 bases, with 27 bases between. The CDR3 totals 20 residues. Germline V lookup: CDR1 KGHSH, CDR2 LQKENI. In DNA form, the CDR3 reads TGTGCCAGCTCACCATTAACGGGGGAGGGGTCACACCCCTTTAACACTGAAGCTTTCTTT. Translating it yields CASSPLTGEGSHPFNTEAFF.

CDR3 protein: CASSEGANTGELFF. DNA for the CDR3: TGTGCCAGCAGTGAGGGAGCGAACACCGGGGAGCTGTTTTTT. The chain recombines TRBV2 with TRBJ2-2, with a tentative D call TRBD2 (5 bases). CDR1 and CDR2 (germline): SNHLY, FYNNEI. The CDR3 runs to 14 residues. The germline V and J ends were trimmed by 3 bases and 0 bases, with 5 bases remaining between them.

In DNA, the CDR3 is TGTGCCAGCAGGGGGGCGGGACAGGCCTCCTACGAGCAGTACGTC. Translating gives CASRGAGQASYEQYV. The chain couples TRBV28 to TRBJ2-7, with TRBD1 identical over 8 bases. Looked up from germline, CDR1 is MDHEN and CDR2 is SYDVKM. The CDR3 runs 15 residues. Germline trimming cut 6 bases from V and 0 bases from J; bases unmatched to any gene: 7.

The gene calls are TRBV25-1 and TRBJ2-1, with 8 nucleotides matching TRBD1. The CDR3 runs 15 residues. The V gene's germline CDR1 is MGHDK and CDR2 SYGVNS. J gave up 7 bases and V 7 bases, and 12 bases lay outside the gene matches. The CDR3 DNA sequence: TGTGCCAGCACCGGGATTCAGGGGGCCGCTAATGAGCAGTTCTTC. Translation: CASTGIQGAANEQFF.

CDR3 amino acids: CASSSPLLLATSTDTQYF. The CDR3 bases are TGTGCCAGCAGTAGTCCCCTCCTACTAGCGACTAGCACAGATACGCAGTATTTT. V usage is TRBV28 and J usage is TRBJ2-3; 7 bases agree with TRBD2. The V segment lost 5 bases and the J segment 0 bases; nucleotides outside the gene matches: 14. Per germline, CDR1 MDHEN and CDR2 SYDVKM. The CDR3 spans 18 residues.

This clone showed up just once. The V gene is TRBV4-2, the J gene TRBJ2-1; TRBD2 is a possible D gene (6 bases). Germline lookup yields CDR1 LGHNA and CDR2 YNFKEQ. V was cut by 4 bases and J by 4 bases, with 17 bases left in between. CDR3 length equals 16 residues. For the CDR3, the DNA is TGTGCCAGCAGCCCATCAACTCTAGCGACATACAATGAGCAGTTCTTC. Amino acid sequence: CASSPSTLATYNEQFF.

The rearrangement links TRBV2 to TRBJ2-7; perhaps TRBD2 as D (5 bases). The CDR3 length is 12 residues. Trimming removed 7 bases at V and 2 bases at J, with 9 bases between. Germline CDR1 and CDR2: SNHLY and FYNNEI. CDR3 DNA: TGTGCCAGCATTGAGGGCGCCTACGAGCAGTACTTC. This sequence encodes CASIEGAYEQYF.

The rearrangement links TRBV4-1 to TRBJ2-1, with D tentatively TRBD2 (7 bases). Germline CDR1 MGHRA, CDR2 YSYEKL. V lost 4 bases and J 0 bases, leaving 13 bases between the germline ends. The CDR3 extends over 16 amino acids. Here the CDR3 reads CASSPDRGASYNEQFF. CDR3 DNA: TGCGCCAGCAGCCCGGATCGGGGGGCCTCCTACAATGAGCAGTTCTTC.

The genes are TRBV6-1 and TRBJ2-2, with a tentative D call TRBD1 (6 bases). Germline V gene lookup returns CDR1 MNHNS and CDR2 SASEGT. Between the trimmed V and J ends, which lost 10 bases and 3 bases, there was a span of 12 bases. This CDR3 contains 13 residues. The CDR3 sequence: CATNHRDTGELFF. The CDR3 nucleotides read TGTGCCACCAACCACAGGGACACCGGGGAGCTGTTTTTT.